This T cell receptor beta chain was obtained from a study of blood T cell repertoires in COVID-19. As for the study in general: Sites in the United States, Italy and Spain provided acute and convalescent COVID-19 samples.

Seattle's enrolled individuals joined amid active infection and were then monitored longitudinally. The germline CDR1 and CDR2 sequences are LGHNA and YSLEER. The CDR3 has 13 amino acids. Trimming removed 0 bases from V and 8 bases from J, with 10 bases in between. Original analysis: For nucleated cells, counts were estimated from reference gene primer amplification. TCRdb's copy holds only in-frame clones and misses some; the assay was immunoSEQ multiplex PCR. D and trimming were read from the DNA, whereas the V and J calls and clone size are those reported in that table. The sample lists around 270,000 clones; 70% to 85% were seen once.

The V and J genes are TRBV4-3 and TRBJ1-2; the D is unclear. The specimen sequenced was peripheral blood. This TCR was sampled from a human donor with COVID-19, enrolled during active disease. The donor label of this sample is uncertain. The DNA of the CDR3 is TGCGCCAGCAGCCAAGATGGGCGTCGGGGCTACACCTTC. Its translation is CASSQDGRRGYTF.